The 12 T cell receptor beta chains below were found in one sample sequenced in a study of CD8 T cells in Susac syndrome. With random hexamers, roughly 0.45 to 1 ug RNA was reverse transcribed. TCRdb re-analysed the immunoSEQ multiplex PCR reads in MiXCR, keeping a single row per CDR3 protein. Here the sample spans about 60,000 distinct CDR3 sequences, around nine tenths being singletons. Sequenced material: CD8+ T cells from PBMCs. Receptor source: a human donor in good health.

The V call is TRBV20-1, the J call TRBJ2-2, with 9 bases matching TRBD1. The CDR3 has 13 residues. The germline V gene encodes CDR1 DFQATT and CDR2 SNEGSKA (reference sequence). Unmatched junction bases numbered 4, after V lost 5 bases and J lost 6 bases. The CDR3 DNA is TGCAGTGCTGCCAGACAGGGGGCCGGGGAGCTGTTTTTT. Translating gives CSAARQGAGELFF.

The chain combines TRBV6-5 with TRBJ2-2; D remains ambiguous. The germline V and J ends were trimmed by 2 bases and 1 base, with 14 bases remaining between them. The CDR3 consists of 17 residues. Germline V gives CDR1 MNHEY, CDR2 SVGAGI. The DNA for the CDR3 is TGTGCCAGCAGTTACCTCTCGTCCCTAATGAACACCGGGGAGCTGTTTTTT. Protein: CASSYLSSLMNTGELFF.

The chain carries TRBV20-1 and TRBJ2-2, with 10 positions matching TRBD2. The CDR3 length is 14 residues. CDR1 is DFQATT and CDR2 is SNEGSKA in the germline V gene (reference sequence). With 6 bases clipped from V and 8 bases from J, the junction kept 9 bases outside the gene matches. DNA for the CDR3: TGCAGTGCCCCACTAGCGGGGCTAGGGGGGGAGCTGTTTTTT. Translating it yields CSAPLAGLGGELFF.

This chain connects TRBV6-2 or TRBV6-3 to TRBJ2-7, with a possible D match to TRBD1 (6 bases). CDR1 and CDR2 (germline): MNHEY, SVGEGT. The CDR3 totals 11 residues. V was clipped by 7 bases and J by 4 bases, with 8 bases between them. Here the CDR3 reads CASTQGYEQYF. CDR3 sequence (DNA): TGTGCCAGCACCCAGGGGTACGAGCAGTACTTC.

The J gene is TRBJ1-2, the V gene TRBV9; D is uncertain. Germline loops: CDR1 SGDLS, CDR2 YYNGEE. Trimming shortened V by 4 bases and J by 5 bases, and 18 bases separated the two germline ends. CDR3 length: 15 amino acids. CDR3 DNA sequence: TGTGCCAGCAGCTATGAGGGATCGTCTATTTATGGCTACACCTTC. Translating gives CASSYEGSSIYGYTF.

The chain joins TRBV3-1 to TRBJ2-7; 7 nucleotides align to TRBD1. Germline V gene data show CDR1 as LGHDT and CDR2 as YNNKEL (reference sequence). V shed 0 bases, J shed 0 bases, and the junction held 8 bases outside the gene matches. CDR3 length: 17 residues. CDR3 in amino acids: CASSQEMGRGSSYEQYF. The CDR3 bases are TGTGCCAGCAGCCAAGAGATGGGCAGGGGGAGCTCCTACGAGCAGTACTTC.

The chain is built from TRBV21-1 and TRBJ1-5. TRBV21-1 constitutes a pseudogene. This CDR3 is built from 10 residues. The CDR3: CASINQPQHF. CDR3 bases: TGTGCCAGTATCAATCAGCCCCAGCATTTT.

V and J are TRBV4-1 and TRBJ2-3, with D unresolved. Trimming took off 1 base at V and 5 bases at J, with 7 bases between the two ends. The length of the CDR3 is 13 residues. Looked up from germline, CDR1 is MGHRA and CDR2 is YSYEKL. CDR3 protein: CASSQVPGDTQYF. CDR3 DNA sequence: TGCGCCAGCAGCCAAGTCCCCGGAGATACGCAGTATTTT.

V gene TRBV7-9 combines with J gene TRBJ1-1, with a tentative D call TRBD1 (5 bases). The CDR3 is made up of 12 amino acids. With 1 base removed from V and 7 bases from J, the gap between germline ends came to 7 bases. The V gene's germline CDR1 is SEHNR and CDR2 FQNEAQ (reference sequence). The CDR3 DNA reads TGTGCCAGCAGCTTAGGACAGAATGAAGCTTTCTTT. This gives the protein CASSLGQNEAFF.

The rearrangement uses TRBV28 and TRBJ2-3, with TRBD1 matching over 8 bases. Trimming took 3 bases from V and 2 from J; bases not matched to a gene: 4. The CDR3 runs 15 residues. CDR1 MDHEN and CDR2 SYDVKM come from the germline V gene. For the CDR3, the DNA is TGTGCCAGCAGTTTGGACAGGGATTACACAGATACGCAGTATTTT. It translates to CASSLDRDYTDTQYF.

The V gene is TRBV29-1, the J gene TRBJ2-7; possible D gene TRBD1, 6 bases. The CDR3 consists of 14 residues. Germline values: CDR1 SQVTM, CDR2 ANQGSEA. Deletions cut 6 bases from V and 5 bases from J, with 20 bases between. The DNA for the CDR3 is TGCAGCGTCGAACTGGGGGCAGGGGCCGACGAGCAGTACTTC. Protein: CSVELGAGADEQYF.

V usage is TRBV24-1 and J usage is TRBJ1-1; 8 nucleotides align to TRBD1. The ends lost 3 bases at V and 1 base at J; junction bases unmatched: 6. CDR3 size: 16 residues. Germline lookup yields CDR1 KGHDR and CDR2 SFDVKD. The CDR3 loop is CATSDGGDRTNTEAFF. DNA of the CDR3: TGTGCCACCAGTGATGGTGGGGACAGGACGAACACTGAAGCTTTCTTT.